Below are 13 T cell receptor beta chains sequenced from a single sample in a study of T cells in Graves' hyperthyroidism and ophthalmopathy. RNA transcripts yielded amplified TCR beta CDR3 regions. RT-PCR in the first round (using the HTBI primer set) targeted the TCR CDR3. TCRdb re-called the multiplex PCR reads with MiXCR, one entry per CDR3 protein. The sample yields a few hundred thousand distinct CDR3 sequences, around 42% seen once. Specimen: peripheral blood or thyroid tissue (not recorded which). The receptors were sampled from a woman aged 18-29 years with Graves' hyperthyroidism.

Ten or more counts support this clonotype. V gene TRBV7-3 combines with J gene TRBJ2-5, with 9 nucleotides matching TRBD2. Looked up from germline, CDR1 is SGHTA and CDR2 is FQGTGA. V lost 3 bases, J lost 4 bases, and 6 bases stayed unmatched. The CDR3 has 15 residues. CDR3 sequence: CASSFHAGGPETQYF. CDR3 nucleotides: TGTGCCAGCAGCTTCCACGCGGGAGGGCCAGAGACCCAGTACTTC.

The chain is built from TRBV7-6 and TRBJ2-7, with D possibly matching TRBD1 (5 bases). The DNA end is more similar to TRBJ2-1, so the J call may be wrong. The CDR3 has 15 residues. Looked up from germline, CDR1 is SGHVS and CDR2 is FNYEAQ. The CDR3 DNA follows: TGTGCCAGCAGCTTAGTGTTGGCAGGGCCCAATGAGCAGTTCTTC. Amino acids: CASSLVLAGPNEQFF.

About this clonotype itself: This may be a read error: a much more frequent sequence differs by one nucleotide. Since the CDR3 does not end with the conserved phenylalanine or tryptophan, this likely comes from a read error. The V and J genes are TRBV13 and TRBJ1-3; TRBD1 aligns across 7 bases. The J segment lost 4 bases and the V segment lost 8 bases, leaving 5 bases of the junction unmatched. Germline V lookup: CDR1 PRHDT, CDR2 FYEKMQ (reference sequence). The CDR3 extends over 13 amino acids. The CDR3, as DNA: TGTGCCAGCTCACCGGGACAGGGAAACACCATATATCTT. This gives the protein CASSPGQGNTIYL.

CDR3 in amino acids: CSVGPGTSGVANTGELFF. CDR3 nucleotide sequence: TGCAGCGTTGGTCCGGGGACTAGCGGGGTTGCGAACACCGGGGAGCTGTTTTTT. The gene calls are TRBV29-1 and TRBJ2-2; 13 nucleotides agree with TRBD2. The germline CDR1 and CDR2 sequences are SQVTM and ANQGSEA. J was trimmed by 0 bases and V by 4 bases; bases with no gene match: 8. This CDR3 is 18 amino acids long.

The rearrangement joins TRBV29-1 to TRBJ2-7; D gene unclear. Germline loops: CDR1 SQVTM, CDR2 ANQGSEA. The V end lost 6 bases, the J end lost 3 bases, and 12 bases lay between the germline ends. This CDR3 is 12 amino acids long. The CDR3 region is CSVDWASYEQYF. The DNA for the CDR3 is TGCAGCGTAGATTGGGCGAGCTACGAGCAGTACTTC.

This clonotype was detected many times. The chain has TRBV12-3 or TRBV12-4 and TRBJ2-7; D may correspond to TRBD1 or TRBD2 (6 bases each). The CDR3 loop spans 15 amino acids. V lost 7 bases, J lost 4 bases, and 20 bases lay in between. CDR3 sequence (DNA): TGTGCCAGCAACAAAAAGGGGGGCAGGCCGTACGAGCAGTACTTC. This gives the protein CASNKKGGRPYEQYF.

V gene TRBV29-1 combines with J gene TRBJ1-2; D might be TRBD1 (6 bases). V lost 2 bases to trimming and J lost 7 bases, with 11 bases between them. The CDR3 is made up of 12 amino acids. Germline CDR1 and CDR2: SQVTM and ANQGSEA. This CDR3 is CSVELGGGGYTF. CDR3 nucleotide sequence: TGCAGCGTTGAATTAGGGGGTGGTGGCTACACCTTC.

The V and J genes are TRBV5-6 and TRBJ2-1, with 16 bases lining up with TRBD2. After removal of 4 bases from V and 9 bases from J, the junction contained 10 bases not matched to a gene. This CDR3 spans 17 amino acids. Germline assignment: CDR1 SGHDT and CDR2 YYEEEE. The CDR3 DNA follows: TGTGCCAGCAGCACGGAAGCGGGACTAGCGGGAGGGGGTGAGCAGTTCTTC. This codes for CASSTEAGLAGGGEQFF.

This clonotype occurred once. V gene TRBV20-1 combines with J gene TRBJ1-1; the D gene is possibly TRBD1 (5 bases). In germline, CDR1 is DFQATT, CDR2 SNEGSKA (reference sequence). The CDR3 covers 13 residues. With 8 bases removed from V and 4 bases from J, the gap between germline ends came to 17 bases. CDR3 nucleotides: TGCAGTTTGTCCAGGGCCCGTGGCACTGAAGCTTTCTTT. Its protein product is CSLSRARGTEAFF.

The V and J genes are TRBV15 and TRBJ2-7, with TRBD2 matching 16 bases. The CDR3 is 14 residues long. CDR1 and CDR2 from the germline V gene are LNHNV and YYDKDF (reference sequence). After removal of 5 bases from V and 9 bases from J, the junction contained 4 bases not matched to a gene. CDR3 sequence: CATSPGTSGRAQYF. CDR3 coding DNA: TGTGCCACCAGCCCGGGGACTAGCGGGAGGGCGCAGTACTTC.

Ten or more counts support this clonotype. The chain combines TRBV2 with TRBJ1-2; 8 bases map to TRBD1. Trimming cost V 6 bases and J 7 bases; bases outside gene matches: 10. This CDR3 is 14 amino acids long. Germline V gene lookup returns CDR1 SNHLY and CDR2 FYNNEI. CDR3 loop: CASRRTQGAGGYTF. The CDR3 DNA follows: TGTGCCAGCAGGAGAACGCAGGGGGCAGGTGGCTACACCTTC.

This clonotype was seen ten or more times. In nucleotides, the CDR3 is TGCAGTGCTAGAGAACGGAACTACGAGCAGTACTTC. Its protein product is CSARERNYEQYF. This rearrangement joins TRBV20-1 to TRBJ2-7; D gene ambiguous. V lost 0 bases, J lost 3 bases, and 6 bases lay in between. The CDR3 length is 12 residues. Germline V gives CDR1 DFQATT, CDR2 SNEGSKA (reference sequence).

The sample holds many counts of this clonotype. The CDR3 region has the DNA TGTGCCAGCAGCTCTAGGGGGAGGGTAAACACCATATATTTT. This codes for CASSSRGRVNTIYF. The J gene is TRBJ1-3, the V gene TRBV7-8, with D tentatively TRBD1 (6 bases). CDR1 and CDR2 (germline): SGHVS, FQNEAQ. This CDR3 contains 14 residues. Trimming pared 4 bases from V and 6 bases from J, leaving 13 bases between.